These 25 T cell receptor beta chains came from one sample sequenced in a study of cytomegalovirus exposure and HLA in healthy donors. The PCR made use of 60 Vbeta and 13 Jbeta primers. Sequencing was performed with immunoSEQ multiplex PCR; in TCRdb, only in-frame clones are kept and a portion is missing. The repertoire holds 200,000 to 250,000 clones, with about 75% as singletons. The sample taken for sequencing was PBMCs. These TCRs come from a man younger than 35 in good health and CMV-seronegative.

The rearrangement uses TRBV6-5 and TRBJ2-2; 8 bases match TRBD1. V was clipped by 6 bases and J by 13 bases; unmatched bases: 7. The CDR3 has 12 amino acids. Germline V gives CDR1 MNHEY, CDR2 SVGAGI. This CDR3 is CASRGGQAGLFF. CDR3 in DNA: TGTGCCAGCAGGGGGGGACAGGCTGGGCTGTTTTTT.

This chain joins TRBV7-9 and TRBJ2-1, with D hard to call. In germline, CDR1 is SEHNR, CDR2 FQNEAQ (reference sequence). The CDR3 loop spans 11 amino acids. The V and J ends lost 10 bases and 4 bases respectively, with 8 bases between them. The CDR3 nucleotides read TGTGCCACGATAGAGTACAATGAGCAGTTCTTC. It encodes CATIEYNEQFF.

The V gene is TRBV6-1, the J gene TRBJ1-1; tentative D call: TRBD1 (6 bases). Trimming shortened V by 2 bases and J by 0 bases, and 10 bases separated the two germline ends. The CDR3 is 15 amino acids. Germline V gene sequence: CDR1 MNHNS, CDR2 SASEGT. The CDR3 region is CASSEWDTLNTEAFF. Here the CDR3 DNA reads TGTGCCAGCAGTGAATGGGACACTTTGAACACTGAAGCTTTCTTT.

The rearrangement links TRBV5-1 to TRBJ2-5, with TRBD2 as a possible D gene (6 bases). The CDR3 covers 15 residues. CDR1 is SGHRS, CDR2 YFSETQ, per germline. V lost 4 bases to trimming and J lost 5 bases, with 18 bases between them. The CDR3 sequence: CASSPSGGGVETQYF. In nucleotides, the CDR3 is TGCGCCAGCAGCCCCTCTGGGGGAGGTGTGGAGACCCAGTACTTC.

For this clone: At the DNA level, this CDR3 is encoded by other sequences in the same sample as well. The V gene is TRBV28, the J gene TRBJ2-3, with D perhaps TRBD2 (6 bases). Germline loops: CDR1 MDHEN, CDR2 SYDVKM. The CDR3 runs to 15 residues. Deletions cut 2 bases from V and 1 base from J, with 10 bases between. The CDR3 region is CASSLPGVGTDTQYF. Written as DNA, the CDR3 is TGTGCCAGCAGTTTACCGGGAGTGGGCACAGATACGCAGTATTTT. Full variable domain (remainder filled in from reference TRBV28 and TRBJ2-3): DVKVTQSSRYLVKRTGEKVFLECVQDMDHENMFWYRQDPGLGLRLIYFSYDVKMKEKGDIPEGYSVSREKKERFSLILESASTNQTSMYLCASSLPGVGTDTQYFGPGTRLTVL.

The V and J genes are TRBV2 and TRBJ2-5; 14 bases are shared with TRBD2. This CDR3 is built from 20 residues. The trim removed 8 bases at V and 5 bases at J, leaving 22 bases unmatched. CDR1 SNHLY and CDR2 FYNNEI come from the germline V gene. CDR3 DNA sequence: TGTGCCAGCCGCCTCCCGCCCGGGACGGTGGGACTAGCGGGGGCTGAGACCCAGTACTTC. Amino acid sequence: CASRLPPGTVGLAGAETQYF.

This chain links TRBV7-9 with TRBJ2-3; a possible D gene is TRBD2 (5 bases). V lost 6 bases and J lost 1, with 17 bases in between. Germline V CDR1 and CDR2: SEHNR, FQNEAQ (reference sequence). This CDR3 is built from 16 residues. In nucleotides, the CDR3 is TGTGCCAGCAGTCCTTATGGGAGCCCTGGCACAGATACGCAGTATTTT. Translating it yields CASSPYGSPGTDTQYF.

The genes are TRBV6-5 and TRBJ1-1; D is ambiguous. Germline loops: CDR1 MNHEY, CDR2 SVGAGI. V was clipped by 6 bases and J by 3 bases, with 14 bases between them. The CDR3 has 14 residues. The DNA for the CDR3 is TGTGCCAGCAGGAACGCCGGGATATACACTGAAGCTTTCTTT. Amino acid sequence: CASRNAGIYTEAFF.

This chain uses TRBV4-2 with TRBJ1-2; D might be TRBD1 (6 bases). V lost 8 bases and J lost 11, with 18 bases in between. The length of the CDR3 is 12 residues. CDR1 and CDR2 (germline): LGHNA, YNFKEQ. The DNA for the CDR3 is TGTGCCAGCGGAACAGGGACCCGATCTTACACCTTC. This codes for CASGTGTRSYTF.

The chain couples TRBV6-5 to TRBJ2-1; TRBD1 matches at 10 bases. Germline values: CDR1 MNHEY, CDR2 SVGAGI. The CDR3 covers 14 residues. V was pared by 6 bases and J by 6 bases, with 5 bases of the junction left unmatched. The CDR3 sequence is CASRTGGALNEQFF. CDR3 sequence (DNA): TGTGCCAGCAGGACAGGGGGCGCGCTCAATGAGCAGTTCTTC.

The chain combines TRBV19 with TRBJ1-1; D not certain. CDR1 is LNHDA and CDR2 is SQIVND in the germline V gene (reference sequence). Trimming shortened V by 3 bases and J by 4 bases, and 12 bases separated the two germline ends. This CDR3 has 14 amino acids. CDR3 residues: CASSIMGRGTEAFF. The CDR3 bases are TGTGCCAGTAGTATCATGGGCCGGGGCACTGAAGCTTTCTTT.

The V and J genes are TRBV7-8 and TRBJ1-2; TRBD1 aligns across 9 bases. Germline CDR1 SGHVS, CDR2 FQNEAQ. The CDR3 runs to 14 residues. Trimming took 4 bases from V and 8 from J; bases not matched to a gene: 8. CDR3 sequence (DNA): TGTGCCAGCAGCTCGGGGGGACAGGGAGGGGGCTACACCTTC. Protein product: CASSSGGQGGGYTF.

This clone showed up just a few times. The chain employs TRBV7-5 and TRBJ2-7; the D call in the table, TRBD1, was not verified against the DNA. TRBV7-5 is reported as a pseudogene. The CDR3 runs to 14 residues. CDR3 residues: CARSPDRGSYEQYF. The CDR3 nucleotides read TGTGCCAGAAGCCCCGACAGGGGATCCTACGAGCAGTACTTC.

This clone was recorded a few times. The chain has TRBV5-6 and TRBJ1-2; D not resolved. There are 14 residues in the CDR3. V dropped 4 bases and J dropped 1 base, with 11 bases sitting between them. Germline values: CDR1 SGHDT, CDR2 YYEEEE. The CDR3 region is CASSPAGGNYGYTF. The CDR3 region has the DNA TGTGCCAGCAGCCCGGCGGGCGGTAACTATGGCTACACCTTC.

V usage is TRBV5-1 and J usage is TRBJ2-1, with 7 bases lining up with TRBD2. Per germline, CDR1 SGHRS and CDR2 YFSETQ. The CDR3 length is 14 residues. J was trimmed by 9 bases and V by 2 bases; bases with no gene match: 8. The CDR3 coding sequence is TGCGCCAGCAGCTTCGGTAGCGGCGGGAGTGAGCAGTTCTTC. Amino acid sequence: CASSFGSGGSEQFF.

This clone was counted only a few times. This chain connects TRBV6-4 to TRBJ2-3; 13 bases fit TRBD2. The CDR3 length is 15 residues. J lost 2 bases, V lost 5 bases, and 1 base had no gene match. Germline CDR1 reads MRHNA; CDR2 reads SNTAGT. The CDR3, as DNA: TGTGCCAGCAGTACTAGCGGGGGGGCCACAGATACGCAGTATTTT. It yields the protein CASSTSGGATDTQYF.

The rearrangement joins TRBV19 to TRBJ2-1; D is perhaps TRBD1 (5 bases). The V end lost 5 bases, the J end lost 7 bases, and 9 bases lay between the germline ends. The length of the CDR3 is 12 residues. Germline CDR1 reads LNHDA; CDR2 reads SQIVND (reference sequence). The CDR3 spells CASSPRTNEQFF. CDR3 nucleotide sequence: TGTGCCAGTAGTCCCAGGACAAATGAGCAGTTCTTC. The full variable domain, with the rest looked up from reference TRBV19 and TRBJ2-1, is DGGITQSPKYLFRKEGQNVTLSCEQNLNHDAMYWYRQDPGQGLRLIYYSQIVNDFQKGDIAEGYSVSREKKESFPLTVTSAQKNPTAFYLCASSPRTNEQFFGPGTRLTVL.

This chain uses TRBV7-9 with TRBJ1-4, with 9 positions matching TRBD1. Per germline, CDR1 SEHNR and CDR2 FQNEAQ (reference sequence). The CDR3 sequence is 17 residues long. V shed 6 bases, J shed 6 bases, and the junction held 14 bases outside the gene matches. The CDR3 loop reads CASSFRSGTGMDEKLFF. CDR3 nucleotide sequence: TGTGCCAGCAGTTTCCGTTCCGGGACAGGGATGGATGAAAAACTGTTTTTT.

The CDR3 loop reads CASSTIAGGVEQFF. As DNA, the CDR3 is TGTGCCAGTAGTACTATAGCGGGAGGTGTTGAGCAGTTCTTC. The chain recombines TRBV19 with TRBJ2-1; TRBD2 agrees at 10 bases. The V gene's germline CDR1 is LNHDA and CDR2 SQIVND (reference sequence). The CDR3 runs 14 residues. V shed 4 bases, J shed 9 bases, and the junction held 6 bases outside the gene matches.

Here the CDR3 reads CASSPRDSRRDEQFF. For the CDR3, the DNA is TGTGCCAGCAGTCCCCGGGACTCCCGGAGGGATGAGCAGTTCTTC. This chain joins TRBV6-5 and TRBJ2-1; D is perhaps TRBD2 (6 bases). Trimming cost V 5 bases and J 8 bases, with 19 bases left between them. The CDR3 is made up of 15 amino acids. Per germline, CDR1 MNHEY and CDR2 SVGAGI.

This clone was recorded only once. This chain uses TRBV28 with TRBJ1-6, with TRBD1 matching 7 bases. With V trimmed by 5 bases and J by 5 bases, 6 bases remained unmatched. This CDR3 spans 15 amino acids. The germline CDR1 and CDR2 sequences are MDHEN and SYDVKM. DNA for the CDR3: TGTGCCAGCAGTATCACGGGACAGAATAATTCACCCCTCCACTTT. Amino acids: CASSITGQNNSPLHF.

The chain is built from TRBV5-4 and TRBJ2-3, with 11 positions matching TRBD2. Germline CDR1 reads SGHNT; CDR2 reads YYREEE (reference sequence). The junction had 1 base not matched to a gene; V was cut back by 2 bases and J by 5 bases. The CDR3 spans 14 residues. This CDR3 is CASSFGTSGDTQYF. CDR3 nucleotides: TGTGCCAGCAGCTTTGGGACTAGCGGAGATACGCAGTATTTT.

The chain recombines TRBV4-3 with TRBJ1-2; tentative D call: TRBD1 (6 bases). The ends were cut back, 4 bases at V and 3 bases at J, with 12 bases in the middle. Germline-derived CDR1 and CDR2 are LGHNA and YSLEER. The CDR3 is made up of 14 amino acids. CDR3 sequence: CASSPLGADYGYTF. The CDR3 nucleotides read TGCGCCAGCAGCCCCTTGGGGGCAGACTATGGCTACACCTTC.

This chain uses TRBV6-4 with TRBJ2-1; D remains unclear. The CDR3 runs to 13 residues. The germline V gene encodes CDR1 MRHNA and CDR2 SNTAGT. V lost 2 bases, J lost 12 bases, and 14 bases lay in between. In DNA form, the CDR3 reads TGTGCCAGCAGTGACGATGTGGGCCTTCGGCAGTTCTTC. Protein sequence: CASSDDVGLRQFF.

The chain is built from TRBV6-5 and TRBJ1-1; no definite D call. V dropped 2 bases and J dropped 0 bases, with 4 bases sitting between them. The CDR3 loop spans 13 amino acids. In germline, CDR1 is MNHEY, CDR2 SVGAGI. The CDR3 coding sequence is TGTGCCAGCAGTTACAGCCTGAACACTGAAGCTTTCTTT. Its translation: CASSYSLNTEAFF.